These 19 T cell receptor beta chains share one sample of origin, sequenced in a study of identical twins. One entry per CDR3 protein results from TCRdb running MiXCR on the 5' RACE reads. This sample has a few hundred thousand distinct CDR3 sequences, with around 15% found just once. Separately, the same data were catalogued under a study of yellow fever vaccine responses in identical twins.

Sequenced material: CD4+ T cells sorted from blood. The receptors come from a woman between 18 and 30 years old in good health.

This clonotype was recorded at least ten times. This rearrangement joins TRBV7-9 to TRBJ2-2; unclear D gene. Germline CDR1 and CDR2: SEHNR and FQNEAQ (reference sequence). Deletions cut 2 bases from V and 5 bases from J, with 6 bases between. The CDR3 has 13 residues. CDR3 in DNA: TGTGCCAGCAGCTTACTAGTAACCGGGGAGCTGTTTTTT. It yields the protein CASSLLVTGELFF.

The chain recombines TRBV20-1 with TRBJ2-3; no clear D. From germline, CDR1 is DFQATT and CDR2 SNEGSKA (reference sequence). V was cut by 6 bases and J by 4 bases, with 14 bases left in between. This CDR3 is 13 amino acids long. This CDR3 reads CSASMGLADTQYF. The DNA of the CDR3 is TGCAGTGCCTCGATGGGGTTGGCAGATACGCAGTATTTT.

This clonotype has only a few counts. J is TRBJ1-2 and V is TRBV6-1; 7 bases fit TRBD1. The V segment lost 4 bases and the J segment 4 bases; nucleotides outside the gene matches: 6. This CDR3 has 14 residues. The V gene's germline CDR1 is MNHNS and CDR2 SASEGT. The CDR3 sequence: CASSVSQGSYGYTF. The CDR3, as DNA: TGTGCCAGCAGTGTATCACAGGGGTCCTATGGCTACACCTTC.

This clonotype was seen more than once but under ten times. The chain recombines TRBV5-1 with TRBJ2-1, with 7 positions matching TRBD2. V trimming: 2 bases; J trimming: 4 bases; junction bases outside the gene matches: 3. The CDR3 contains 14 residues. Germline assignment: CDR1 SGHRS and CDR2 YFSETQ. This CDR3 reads CASSFGTTYNEQFF. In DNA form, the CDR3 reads TGCGCCAGCAGCTTCGGGACTACATACAATGAGCAGTTCTTC. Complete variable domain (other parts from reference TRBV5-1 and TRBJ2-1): KAGVTQTPRYLIKTRGQQVTLSCSPISGHRSVSWYQQTPGQGLQFLFEYFSETQRNKGNFPGRFSGRQFSNSRSEMNVSTLELGDSALYLCASSFGTTYNEQFFGPGTRLTVL.

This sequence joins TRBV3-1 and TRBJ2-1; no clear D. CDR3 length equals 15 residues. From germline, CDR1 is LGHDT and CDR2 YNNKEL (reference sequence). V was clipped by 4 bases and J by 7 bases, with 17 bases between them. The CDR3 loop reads CASSPLIMSVNEQFF. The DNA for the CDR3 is TGTGCCAGCAGCCCCCTCATTATGTCCGTTAATGAGCAGTTCTTC.

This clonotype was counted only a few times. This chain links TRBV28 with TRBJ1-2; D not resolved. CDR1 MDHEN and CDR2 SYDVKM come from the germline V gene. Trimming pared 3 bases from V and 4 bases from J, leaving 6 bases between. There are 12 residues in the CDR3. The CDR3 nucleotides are TGTGCCAGCAGTTTTGGGGTCTATGGCTACACCTTC. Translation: CASSFGVYGYTF.

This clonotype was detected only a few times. CDR3 loop: CASSPTGIVQETQYF. As DNA, the CDR3 is TGTGCCAGCAGCCCCACCGGTATAGTCCAAGAGACCCAGTACTTC. The chain combines TRBV3-1 with TRBJ2-5; D unresolved. The V gene's germline CDR1 is LGHDT and CDR2 YNNKEL (reference sequence). Between the trimmed V and J ends, which lost 4 bases and 1 base, there was a span of 13 bases. The CDR3 has 15 residues.

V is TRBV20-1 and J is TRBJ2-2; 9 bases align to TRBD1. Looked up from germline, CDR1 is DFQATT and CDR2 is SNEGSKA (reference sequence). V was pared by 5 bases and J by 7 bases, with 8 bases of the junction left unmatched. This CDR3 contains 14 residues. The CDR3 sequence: CSAPDRGSGGELFF. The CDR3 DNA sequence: TGCAGTGCTCCTGACAGGGGGAGTGGCGGGGAGCTGTTTTTT.

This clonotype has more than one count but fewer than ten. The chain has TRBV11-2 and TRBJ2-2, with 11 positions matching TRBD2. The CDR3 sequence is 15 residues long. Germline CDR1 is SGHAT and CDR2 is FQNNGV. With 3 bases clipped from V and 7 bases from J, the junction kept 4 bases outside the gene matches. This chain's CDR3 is CASSFSGGAVGELFF. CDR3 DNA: TGTGCCAGCAGCTTTAGCGGGGGGGCCGTCGGGGAGCTGTTTTTT.

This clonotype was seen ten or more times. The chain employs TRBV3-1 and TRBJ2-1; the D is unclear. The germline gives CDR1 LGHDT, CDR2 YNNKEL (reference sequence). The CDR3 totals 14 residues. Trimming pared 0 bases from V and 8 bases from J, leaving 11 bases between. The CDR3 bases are TGTGCCAGCAGCCAAGACCCAGTTTCGGATGAGCAGTTCTTC. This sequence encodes CASSQDPVSDEQFF.

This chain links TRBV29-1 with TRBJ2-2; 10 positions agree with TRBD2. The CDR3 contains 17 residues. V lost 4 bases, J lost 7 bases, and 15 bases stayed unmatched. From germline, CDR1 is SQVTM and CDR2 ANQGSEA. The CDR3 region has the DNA TGCAGCGTTGGAGTTCTCCTAGCGGGAGAGCGGGTCGGGGAGCTGTTTTTT. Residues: CSVGVLLAGERVGELFF.

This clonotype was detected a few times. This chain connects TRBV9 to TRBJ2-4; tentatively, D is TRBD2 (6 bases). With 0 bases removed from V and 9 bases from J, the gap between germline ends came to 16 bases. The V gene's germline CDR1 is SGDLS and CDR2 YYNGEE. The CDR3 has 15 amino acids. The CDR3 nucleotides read TGTGCCAGCAGCGTAGAGGCGCTAGGAGGGAGCATTCAGTACTTC. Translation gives CASSVEALGGSIQYF.

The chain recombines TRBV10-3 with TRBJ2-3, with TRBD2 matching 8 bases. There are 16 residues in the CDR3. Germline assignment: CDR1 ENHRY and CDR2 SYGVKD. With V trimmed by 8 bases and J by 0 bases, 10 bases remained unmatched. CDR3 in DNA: TGTGCCATCGGAAAACTAGCGGTACCCAGCACAGATACGCAGTATTTT. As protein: CAIGKLAVPSTDTQYF.

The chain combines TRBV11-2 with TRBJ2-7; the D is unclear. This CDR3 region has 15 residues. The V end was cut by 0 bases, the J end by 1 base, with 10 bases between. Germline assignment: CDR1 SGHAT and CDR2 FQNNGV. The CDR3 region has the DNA TGTGCCAGCAGCTTAGAGTGGATATATTCCTACGAGCAGTACTTC. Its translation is CASSLEWIYSYEQYF.

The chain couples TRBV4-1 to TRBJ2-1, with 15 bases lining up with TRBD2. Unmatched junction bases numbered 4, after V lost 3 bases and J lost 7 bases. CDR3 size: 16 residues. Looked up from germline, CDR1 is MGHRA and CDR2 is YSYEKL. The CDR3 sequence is CASSQKGLAGGNEQFF. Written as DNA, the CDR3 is TGCGCCAGCAGCCAGAAGGGACTAGCGGGAGGTAATGAGCAGTTCTTC.

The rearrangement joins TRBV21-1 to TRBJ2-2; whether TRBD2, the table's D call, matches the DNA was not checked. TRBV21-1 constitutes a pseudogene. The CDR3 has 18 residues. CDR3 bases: TGTGCCAGCAGCAAAGGGGGGGGGCCTCCGTTGAACACCGGGAAGCTGTTTTTT. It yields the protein CASSKGGGPPLNTGKLFF.

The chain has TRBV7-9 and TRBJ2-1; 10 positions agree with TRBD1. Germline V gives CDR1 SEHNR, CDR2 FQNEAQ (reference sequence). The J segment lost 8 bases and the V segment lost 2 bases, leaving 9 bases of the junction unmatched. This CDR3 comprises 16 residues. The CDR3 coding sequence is TGTGCCAGCAGCTTAAGCCCCCGGGACAGGGGCGATGAGCAGTTCTTC. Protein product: CASSLSPRDRGDEQFF.

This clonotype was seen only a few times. In DNA form, the CDR3 reads TGTGCCATCGCCCGGACTAGTCGGGAGACCCAGTACTTC. Translating it yields CAIARTSRETQYF. The chain carries TRBV19 and TRBJ2-5, with 7 nucleotides matching TRBD2. J was trimmed by 5 bases and V by 10 bases; bases with no gene match: 10. Germline assignment: CDR1 LNHDA and CDR2 SQIVND (reference sequence). CDR3 length equals 13 residues.

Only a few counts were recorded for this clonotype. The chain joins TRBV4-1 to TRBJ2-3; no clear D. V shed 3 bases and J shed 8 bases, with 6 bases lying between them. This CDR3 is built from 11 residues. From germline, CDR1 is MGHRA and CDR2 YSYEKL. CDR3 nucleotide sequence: TGCGCCAGCAGCCACGGAGCTACGCAGTATTTT. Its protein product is CASSHGATQYF.